The 12 T cell receptor beta chains below come from one sample, sequenced in a study of T cells after yellow fever vaccination. TCRdb reprocessed the 5' RACE reads with MiXCR, giving one entry per CDR3 protein. Here the sample spans more than 90,000 distinct CDR3 sequences, around 8.6% being singletons. The sequenced sample was CD8+ T cells sorted from PBMCs, obtained 45 days after the yellow fever booster vaccination. These receptors were obtained from a man aged 30 to 39 who received the YFV17D yellow fever vaccine.

This clonotype was counted many times. CDR3 amino acids: CASSLLISGDTDTQYF. The CDR3 nucleotides read TGTGCCAGCAGCTTACTGATTAGCGGGGACACAGATACGCAGTATTTT. This chain uses TRBV7-9 with TRBJ2-3; TRBD2 matches 8 bases. Germline CDR1 SEHNR, CDR2 FQNEAQ (reference sequence). The CDR3 is 16 residues long. Trimming took 2 bases from V and 2 from J; bases not matched to a gene: 6.

This clonotype was found many times. The chain uses TRBV9 and TRBJ2-7, with D tentatively TRBD2 (6 bases). This CDR3 has 14 residues. V was pared by 0 bases and J by 5 bases, with 12 bases between. Germline V lookup: CDR1 SGDLS, CDR2 YYNGEE. The CDR3 DNA reads TGTGCCAGCAGCGTAGGATCCGGGAGAAACGAGCAGTACTTC. Its translation is CASSVGSGRNEQYF.

This clonotype showed up just once. J is TRBJ2-3 and V is TRBV12-3 or TRBV12-4; unclear D gene. The CDR3 has 13 residues. V lost 4 bases and J 0 bases, leaving 5 bases between the germline ends. CDR3 region: CASSWHSTDTQYF. The CDR3 region has the DNA TGTGCCAGCAGTTGGCATAGCACAGATACGCAGTATTTT.

This clonotype was observed at least ten times. This CDR3 is CASSLVKETQYF. CDR3 DNA sequence: TGTGCCAGCAGCCTAGTAAAGGAGACCCAGTACTTC. The chain links TRBV21-1 to TRBJ2-5; the D call in the table, TRBD2, was not verified against the DNA. TRBV21-1 is a recognized pseudogene. The CDR3 contains 12 residues.

This clonotype was observed many times. The V and J genes are TRBV11-2 and TRBJ2-7, with D uncertain. Germline lookup yields CDR1 SGHAT and CDR2 FQNNGV. CDR3 length: 13 amino acids. The V end lost 1 base, the J end lost 3 bases, and 7 bases lay between the germline ends. Here the CDR3 DNA reads TGTGCCAGCAGCTTAGTTGGTAACTACGAGCAGTACTTC. It yields the protein CASSLVGNYEQYF.

V is TRBV5-1 and J is TRBJ1-1, with D perhaps matching TRBD1 (5 bases). The germline gives CDR1 SGHRS, CDR2 YFSETQ. The V and J ends lost 4 bases and 7 bases respectively, with 11 bases between them. The CDR3 runs 12 residues. The CDR3 reads CASSPDTYEAFF. DNA of the CDR3: TGCGCCAGCAGCCCGGACACCTATGAAGCTTTCTTT.

This clonotype has just a few counts. The rearrangement links TRBV7-2 to TRBJ2-7; D gene unclear. In germline, CDR1 is SGHTA, CDR2 FQGNSA. The CDR3 contains 13 residues. V was pared by 5 bases and J by 7 bases, with 15 bases between. In nucleotides, the CDR3 is TGTGCCAGCAGCGACCACGGATACTCGGAGCAGTACTTC. Its translation is CASSDHGYSEQYF.

Many counts were recorded for this clonotype. The chain combines TRBV9 with TRBJ2-3; TRBD2 is a possible D gene (6 bases). Germline values: CDR1 SGDLS, CDR2 YYNGEE. CDR3 length: 12 residues. V dropped 8 bases and J dropped 2 bases, with 9 bases sitting between them. CDR3: CASTGDTDTQYF. The DNA for the CDR3 is TGTGCCAGTACGGGGGACACAGATACGCAGTATTTT. The complete variable domain, with remaining parts taken from reference TRBV9 and TRBJ2-3, reads DSGVTQTPKHLITATGQRVTLRCSPRSGDLSVYWYQQSLDQGLQFLIQYYNGEERAKGNILERFSAQQFPDLHSELNLSSLELGDSALYFCASTGDTDTQYFGPGTRLTVL.

Worth noting for this clonotype: The junction departs from germline at one end; a sequencing error may be responsible. This rearrangement joins TRBV20-1 to TRBJ1-1, with 7 bases aligning to TRBD1. Germline loops: CDR1 DFQATT, CDR2 SNEGSKA (reference sequence). The CDR3 length is 15 residues. CDR3 loop: CSARGTEPLNTEAFF. The CDR3 DNA follows: TGCAGTGCCAGAGGGACAGAGCCTTTGAACACTGAAGCTTTCTTT.

This clonotype was detected many times. The chain uses TRBV25-1 and TRBJ2-7; 9 positions agree with TRBD2. The CDR3 is 15 residues long. V lost 3 bases, J lost 3 bases, and 6 bases stayed unmatched. Germline V lookup: CDR1 MGHDK, CDR2 SYGVNS. The CDR3 DNA reads TGTGCCAGCAGTGAGATAGCGGGAGAGGTCTACGAGCAGTACTTC. Protein sequence: CASSEIAGEVYEQYF.

At least ten counts were recorded for this clonotype. The gene calls are TRBV20-1 and TRBJ1-1; 9 nucleotides align to TRBD1. The CDR3 sequence is 13 residues long. V shed 4 bases, J shed 6 bases, and the junction held 6 bases outside the gene matches. The germline V gene encodes CDR1 DFQATT and CDR2 SNEGSKA (reference sequence). CDR3 in amino acids: CSATGTGLAEAFF. The CDR3 DNA reads TGCAGTGCTACCGGGACAGGGTTGGCTGAAGCTTTCTTT.

A few counts support this clonotype. This chain connects TRBV20-1 to TRBJ2-5; 8 bases align to TRBD2. Trimming cost V 3 bases and J 3 bases; bases outside gene matches: 6. The CDR3 length is 14 residues. Germline lookup yields CDR1 DFQATT and CDR2 SNEGSKA (reference sequence). The CDR3 loop is CSASRAGVEETQYF. The CDR3 DNA reads as TGCAGTGCTAGTCGAGCGGGAGTCGAAGAGACCCAGTACTTC.